Listed here is a single TCR beta chain. In TCRdb, the 5' RACE reads were re-called with MiXCR into one record per CDR3 protein. The table has about 210,000 distinct CDR3 sequences, 27% seen once. This sample was taken from a study of T-cell memory formation after mild COVID-19. V was clipped by 1 base and J by 7 bases; unmatched bases: 5. In germline, CDR1 is SQVTM, CDR2 ANQGSEA. This CDR3 is built from 13 residues. Sample: PBMCs or a T cell subset sorted from them (not recorded which). The chain links TRBV29-1 to TRBJ2-3; 7 bases line up with TRBD2. This receptor was taken from an adult woman who had mild COVID-19 (a few samples of this study predate the infection). Cell type and time point are not known. The CDR3 nucleotides read TGCAGCGTTGAAGGAGGGAGGGTGTATACGCAGTATTTT. It specifies CSVEGGRVYTQYF.